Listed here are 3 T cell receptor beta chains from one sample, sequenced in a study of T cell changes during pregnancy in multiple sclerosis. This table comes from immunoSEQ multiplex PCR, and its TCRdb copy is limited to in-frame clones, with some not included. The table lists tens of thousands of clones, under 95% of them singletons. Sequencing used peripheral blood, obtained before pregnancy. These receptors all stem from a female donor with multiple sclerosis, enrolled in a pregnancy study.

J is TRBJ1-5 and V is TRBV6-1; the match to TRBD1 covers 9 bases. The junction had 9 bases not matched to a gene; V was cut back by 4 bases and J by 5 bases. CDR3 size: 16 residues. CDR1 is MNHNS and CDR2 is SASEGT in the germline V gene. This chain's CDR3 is CASSGRTGDGYQPQHF. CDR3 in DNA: TGTGCCAGCAGTGGGAGGACAGGGGATGGGTATCAGCCCCAGCATTTT.

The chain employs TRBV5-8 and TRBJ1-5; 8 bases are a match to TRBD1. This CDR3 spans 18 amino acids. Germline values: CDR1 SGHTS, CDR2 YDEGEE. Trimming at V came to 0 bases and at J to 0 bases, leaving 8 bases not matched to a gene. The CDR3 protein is CASSLALGTGYSNQPQHF. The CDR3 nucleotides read TGTGCCAGCAGCTTGGCCTTAGGGACAGGCTATAGCAATCAGCCCCAGCATTTT.

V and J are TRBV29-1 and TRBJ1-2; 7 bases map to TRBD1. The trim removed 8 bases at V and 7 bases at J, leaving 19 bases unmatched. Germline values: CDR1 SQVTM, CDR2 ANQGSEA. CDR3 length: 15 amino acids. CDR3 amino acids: CSTPGGTAQGRGYTF. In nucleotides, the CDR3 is TGCAGCACCCCAGGGGGGACAGCCCAGGGACGTGGCTACACCTTC.